This entry features one T cell receptor (beta chain) sequence. Antigen specificity is unknown. The PCR contained 60 Vbeta and 13 Jbeta primers. Assay used: immunoSEQ multiplex PCR; TCRdb lists only in-frame clones, some missing. Across approximately 190,000 clones, the top ten clones capture approximately 0.74% of the sample. This sample is part of a study of cytomegalovirus exposure and HLA in healthy donors. The study's findings and limits: It was taken for granted in presence/absence analyses that sequencing depth across donors was roughly uniform. By a later analysis, the bulk of CMV-associated TCR beta chains appeared HLA-restricted. Being productive about 87% or about 30% of the time was typical of most TCR beta V segments in an earlier analysis. In a later analysis, HLA-C alleles had the fewest associated TCRs, DRB1 alleles the most.

This CDR3 spans 17 amino acids. The V end was cut by 1 base, the J end by 5 bases, with 20 bases between. CDR1 and CDR2 from the germline V gene are LNHNV and YYDKDF (reference sequence). The source material was PBMCs. This TCR came from a boy aged 5 to 17 in good health and CMV-seronegative. V gene TRBV15 combines with J gene TRBJ2-5, with D tentatively TRBD2 (6 bases). The CDR3 loop reads CATSRALRTARGETQYF. CDR3 DNA sequence: TGTGCCACCAGCAGAGCTTTACGGACCGCCCGGGGGGAGACCCAGTACTTC.